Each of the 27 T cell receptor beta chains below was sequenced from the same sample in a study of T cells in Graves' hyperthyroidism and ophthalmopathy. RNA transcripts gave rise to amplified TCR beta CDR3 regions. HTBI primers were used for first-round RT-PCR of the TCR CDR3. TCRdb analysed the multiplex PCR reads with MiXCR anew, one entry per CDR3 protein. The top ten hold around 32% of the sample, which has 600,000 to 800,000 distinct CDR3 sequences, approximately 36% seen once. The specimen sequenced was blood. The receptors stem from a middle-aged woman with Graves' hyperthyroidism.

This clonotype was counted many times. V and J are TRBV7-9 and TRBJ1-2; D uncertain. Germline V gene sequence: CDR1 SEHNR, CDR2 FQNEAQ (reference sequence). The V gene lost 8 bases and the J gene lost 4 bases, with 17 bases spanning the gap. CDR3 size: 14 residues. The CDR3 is CASSATRGFYGYTF. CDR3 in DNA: TGTGCCAGCTCAGCCACACGAGGTTTCTATGGCTACACCTTC. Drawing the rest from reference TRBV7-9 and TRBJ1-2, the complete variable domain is DTGVSQNPRHKITKRGQNVTFRCDPISEHNRLYWYRQTLGQGPEFLTYFQNEAQLEKSRLLSDRFSAERPKGSFSTLEIQRTEQGDSAMYLCASSATRGFYGYTFGSGTRLTVV.

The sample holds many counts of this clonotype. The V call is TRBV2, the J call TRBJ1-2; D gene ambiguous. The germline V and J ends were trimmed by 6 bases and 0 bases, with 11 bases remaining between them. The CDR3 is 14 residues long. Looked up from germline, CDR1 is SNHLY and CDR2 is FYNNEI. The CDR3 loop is CASRDDIANYGYTF. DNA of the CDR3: TGTGCCAGCAGAGACGACATAGCTAACTATGGCTACACCTTC.

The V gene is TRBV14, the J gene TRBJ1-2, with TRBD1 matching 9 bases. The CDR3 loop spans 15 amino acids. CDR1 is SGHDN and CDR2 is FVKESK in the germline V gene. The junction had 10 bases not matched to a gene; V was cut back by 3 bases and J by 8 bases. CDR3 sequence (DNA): TGTGCCAGCAGCCAGATGGGACAGGGAGGCTACGGCTACACCTTC. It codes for CASSQMGQGGYGYTF. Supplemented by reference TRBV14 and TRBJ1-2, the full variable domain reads EAGVTQFPSHSVIEKGQTVTLRCDPISGHDNLYWYRRVMGKEIKFLLHFVKESKQDESGMPNNRFLAERTGGTYSTLKVQPAELEDSGVYFCASSQMGQGGYGYTFGSGTRLTVV.

Here the CDR3 reads CASSLNLVHGTGQETQYF. DNA for the CDR3: TGTGCCAGCAGTTTAAACCTTGTCCATGGGACAGGACAAGAGACCCAGTACTTC. The chain carries TRBV6-1 and TRBJ2-5, with TRBD1 matching 8 bases. J was trimmed by 2 bases and V by 5 bases; bases with no gene match: 16. The CDR3 is made up of 18 amino acids. CDR1 MNHNS and CDR2 SASEGT come from the germline V gene.

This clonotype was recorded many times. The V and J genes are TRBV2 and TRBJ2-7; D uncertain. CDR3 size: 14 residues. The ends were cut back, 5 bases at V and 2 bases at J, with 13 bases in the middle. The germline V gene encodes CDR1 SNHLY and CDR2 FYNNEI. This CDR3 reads CASSYKDLTYEQYF. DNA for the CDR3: TGTGCCAGCAGTTACAAGGACCTCACCTACGAGCAGTACTTC. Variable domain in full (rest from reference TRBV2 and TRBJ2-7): EPEVTQTPSHQVTQMGQEVILRCVPISNHLYFYWYRQILGQKVEFLVSFYNNEISEKSEIFDDQFSVERPDGSNFTLKIRSTKLEDSAMYFCASSYKDLTYEQYFGPGTRLTVT.

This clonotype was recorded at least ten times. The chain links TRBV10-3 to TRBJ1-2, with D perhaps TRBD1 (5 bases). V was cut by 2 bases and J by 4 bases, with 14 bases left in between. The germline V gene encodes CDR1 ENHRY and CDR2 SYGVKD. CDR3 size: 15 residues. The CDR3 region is CAISELGLGIYGYTF. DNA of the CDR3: TGTGCCATCAGTGAGCTGGGACTGGGGATCTATGGCTACACCTTC.

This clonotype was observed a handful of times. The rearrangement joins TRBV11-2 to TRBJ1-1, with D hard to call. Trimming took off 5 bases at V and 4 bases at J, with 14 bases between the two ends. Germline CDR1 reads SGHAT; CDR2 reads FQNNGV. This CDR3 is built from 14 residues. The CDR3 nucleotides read TGTGCCAGCAGCGGAAATGGACGGGGCACTGAAGCTTTCTTT. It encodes CASSGNGRGTEAFF.

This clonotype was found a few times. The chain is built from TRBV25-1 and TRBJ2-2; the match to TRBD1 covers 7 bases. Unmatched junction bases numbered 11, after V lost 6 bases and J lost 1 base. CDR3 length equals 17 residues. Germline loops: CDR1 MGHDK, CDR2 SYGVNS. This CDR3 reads CASRRSGTAMNTGELFF. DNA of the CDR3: TGTGCCAGCAGGAGATCCGGGACAGCGATGAACACCGGGGAGCTGTTTTTT.

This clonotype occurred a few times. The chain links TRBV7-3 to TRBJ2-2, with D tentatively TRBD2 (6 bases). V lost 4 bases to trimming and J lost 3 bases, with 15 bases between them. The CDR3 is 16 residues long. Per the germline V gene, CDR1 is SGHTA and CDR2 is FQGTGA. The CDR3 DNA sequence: TGTGCCAGCAGCTCCCCGGAGGGGTCGGACACCGGGGAGCTGTTTTTT. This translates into CASSSPEGSDTGELFF.

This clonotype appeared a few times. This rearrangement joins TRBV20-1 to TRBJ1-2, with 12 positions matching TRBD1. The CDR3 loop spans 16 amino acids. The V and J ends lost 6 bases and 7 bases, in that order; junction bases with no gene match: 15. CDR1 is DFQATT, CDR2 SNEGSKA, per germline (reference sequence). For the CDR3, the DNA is TGCAGTGCCCTCCAACCGGGACAGGGGGCTGTCGTTGGCTACACCTTC. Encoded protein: CSALQPGQGAVVGYTF.

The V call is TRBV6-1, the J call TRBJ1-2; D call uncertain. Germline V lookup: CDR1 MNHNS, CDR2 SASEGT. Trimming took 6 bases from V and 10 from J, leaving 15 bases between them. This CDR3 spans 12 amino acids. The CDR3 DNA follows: TGTGCCAGCAGGAGAGCTAGCGGTGACTACACCTTC. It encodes CASRRASGDYTF.

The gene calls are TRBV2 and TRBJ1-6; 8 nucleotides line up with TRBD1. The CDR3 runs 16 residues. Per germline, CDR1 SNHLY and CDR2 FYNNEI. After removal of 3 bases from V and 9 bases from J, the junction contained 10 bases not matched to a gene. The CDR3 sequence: CASSDPGQGLASPLHF. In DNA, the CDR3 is TGTGCCAGCAGTGACCCCGGACAGGGATTGGCTTCACCCCTCCACTTT.

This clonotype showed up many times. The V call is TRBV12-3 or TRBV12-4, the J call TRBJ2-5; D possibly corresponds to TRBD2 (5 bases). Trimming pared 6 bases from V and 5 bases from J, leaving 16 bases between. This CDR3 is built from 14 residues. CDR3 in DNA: TGTGCCAGCAGGCCAGACCTAGCTTCGGAGACCCAGTACTTC. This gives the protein CASRPDLASETQYF.

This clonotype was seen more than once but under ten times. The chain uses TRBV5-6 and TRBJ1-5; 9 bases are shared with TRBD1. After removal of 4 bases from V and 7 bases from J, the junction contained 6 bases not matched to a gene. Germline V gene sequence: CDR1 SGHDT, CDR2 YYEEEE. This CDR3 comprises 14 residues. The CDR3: CASSPGTGLQPQHF. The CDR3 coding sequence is TGTGCCAGCAGCCCTGGGACAGGGTTGCAGCCCCAGCATTTT.

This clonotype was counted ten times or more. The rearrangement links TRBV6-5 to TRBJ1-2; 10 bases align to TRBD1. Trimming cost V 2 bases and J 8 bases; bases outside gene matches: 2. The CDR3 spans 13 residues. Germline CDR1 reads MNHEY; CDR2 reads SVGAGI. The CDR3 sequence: CASSYGTGAGYTF. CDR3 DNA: TGTGCCAGCAGTTACGGGACAGGGGCGGGCTACACCTTC.

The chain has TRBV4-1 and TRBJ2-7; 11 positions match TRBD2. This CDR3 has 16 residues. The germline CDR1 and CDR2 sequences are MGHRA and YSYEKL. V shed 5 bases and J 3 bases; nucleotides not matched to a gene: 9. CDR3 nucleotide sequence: TGCGCCAGCAGCGGTGGTAGCGGGGGGGTATTCTACGAGCAGTACTTC. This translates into CASSGGSGGVFYEQYF.

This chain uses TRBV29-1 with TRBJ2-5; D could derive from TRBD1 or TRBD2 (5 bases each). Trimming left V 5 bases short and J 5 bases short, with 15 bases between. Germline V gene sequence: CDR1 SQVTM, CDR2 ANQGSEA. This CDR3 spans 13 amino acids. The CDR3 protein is CSVTGPTEETQYF. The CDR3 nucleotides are TGCAGCGTTACGGGACCTACTGAGGAGACCCAGTACTTC.

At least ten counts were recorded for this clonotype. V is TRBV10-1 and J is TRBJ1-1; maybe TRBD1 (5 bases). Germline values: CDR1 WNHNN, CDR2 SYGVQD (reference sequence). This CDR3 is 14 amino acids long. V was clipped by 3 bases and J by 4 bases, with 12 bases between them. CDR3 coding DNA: TGCGCCAGCAGTGATAACAGGCCCCTCACTGAAGCTTTCTTT. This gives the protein CASSDNRPLTEAFF.

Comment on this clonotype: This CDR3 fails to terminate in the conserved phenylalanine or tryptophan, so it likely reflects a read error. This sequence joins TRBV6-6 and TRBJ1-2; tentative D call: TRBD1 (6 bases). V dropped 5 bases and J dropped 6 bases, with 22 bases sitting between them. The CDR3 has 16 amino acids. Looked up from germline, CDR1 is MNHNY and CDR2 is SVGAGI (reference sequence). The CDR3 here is CASSQTGDTDYDGYTL. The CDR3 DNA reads TGTGCCAGCAGTCAGACCGGGGACACGGACTATGATGGCTACACCCTC.

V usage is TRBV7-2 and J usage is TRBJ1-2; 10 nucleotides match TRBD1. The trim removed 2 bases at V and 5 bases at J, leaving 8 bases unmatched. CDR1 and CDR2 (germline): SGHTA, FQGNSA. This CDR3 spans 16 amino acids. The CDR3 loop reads CASSLTPDRGWYGYTF. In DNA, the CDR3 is TGTGCCAGCAGCTTAACCCCGGACAGGGGGTGGTATGGCTACACCTTC.

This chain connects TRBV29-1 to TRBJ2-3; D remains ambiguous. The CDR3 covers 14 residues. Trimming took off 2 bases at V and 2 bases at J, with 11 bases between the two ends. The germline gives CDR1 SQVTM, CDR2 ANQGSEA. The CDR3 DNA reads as TGCAGCGTTGAAATCGGACCGACCACAGATACGCAGTATTTT. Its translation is CSVEIGPTTDTQYF.

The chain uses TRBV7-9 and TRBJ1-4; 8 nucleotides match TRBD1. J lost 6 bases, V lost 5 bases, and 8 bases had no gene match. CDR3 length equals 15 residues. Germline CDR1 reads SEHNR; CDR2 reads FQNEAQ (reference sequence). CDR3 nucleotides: TGTGCCAGCAGCGTGGCCGGGACAGGACATGAAAAACTGTTTTTT. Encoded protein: CASSVAGTGHEKLFF. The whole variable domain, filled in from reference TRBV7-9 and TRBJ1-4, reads DTGVSQNPRHKITKRGQNVTFRCDPISEHNRLYWYRQTLGQGPEFLTYFQNEAQLEKSRLLSDRFSAERPKGSFSTLEIQRTEQGDSAMYLCASSVAGTGHEKLFFGSGTQLSVL.

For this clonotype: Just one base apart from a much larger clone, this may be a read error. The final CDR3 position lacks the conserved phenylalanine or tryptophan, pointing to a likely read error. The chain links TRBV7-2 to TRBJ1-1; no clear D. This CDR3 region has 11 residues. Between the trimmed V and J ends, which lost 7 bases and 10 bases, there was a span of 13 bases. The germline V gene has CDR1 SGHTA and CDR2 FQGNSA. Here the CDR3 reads CASTRPPLAFS. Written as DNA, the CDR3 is TGTGCCAGCACCCGGCCCCCCCTAGCTTTCTCT.

CDR3 DNA sequence: TGCAGTGCTAGTCCATGGGACAGGGATAACGAGCAGTACTTC. Protein: CSASPWDRDNEQYF. This chain uses TRBV20-1 with TRBJ2-7; 9 nucleotides align to TRBD1. Germline V gene sequence: CDR1 DFQATT, CDR2 SNEGSKA (reference sequence). Unmatched junction bases numbered 8, after V lost 3 bases and J lost 5 bases. The CDR3 is made up of 14 amino acids.

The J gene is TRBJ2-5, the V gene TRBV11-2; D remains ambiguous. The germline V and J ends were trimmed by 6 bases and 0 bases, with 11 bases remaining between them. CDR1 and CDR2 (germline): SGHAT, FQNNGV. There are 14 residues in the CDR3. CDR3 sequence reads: CASSYGRNQETQYF. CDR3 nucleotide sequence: TGTGCCAGCAGTTATGGGCGCAACCAAGAGACCCAGTACTTC.

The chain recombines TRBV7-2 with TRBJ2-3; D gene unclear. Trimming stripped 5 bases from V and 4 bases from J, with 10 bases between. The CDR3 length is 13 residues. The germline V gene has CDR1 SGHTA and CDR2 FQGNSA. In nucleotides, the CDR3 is TGTGCCAGCAGCGTCCAGGTCCCAGATACGCAGTATTTT. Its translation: CASSVQVPDTQYF.

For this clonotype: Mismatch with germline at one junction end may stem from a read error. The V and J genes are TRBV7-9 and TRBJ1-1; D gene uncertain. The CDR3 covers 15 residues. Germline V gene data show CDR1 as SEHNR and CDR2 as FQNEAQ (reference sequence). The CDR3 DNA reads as TGTGCCAACAGCCAAGATCGGGATATGAACACTGAAGCTTTCTTT. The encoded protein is CANSQDRDMNTEAFF.